This is a list of T cell receptor beta chains from one sample in a study of T cell changes during pregnancy in multiple sclerosis. The repertoire was sequenced with immunoSEQ multiplex PCR; TCRdb's copy has only in-frame clones and lacks some. The repertoire holds approximately 85,000 clones, with approximately 90% as singletons. This material consisted of peripheral blood, taken in the first trimester of pregnancy. These receptors came from a female donor with multiple sclerosis, enrolled in a pregnancy study. CDR3s include the opening cysteine and the closing phenylalanine or tryptophan. D genes are given only for firm matches. Expanded clones are given a class, and other clones once, few, many or no size at all.

J gene,V gene,clone size,D gene,CDR3 protein,CDR3 DNA
TRBJ1-3,TRBV7-2,.,TRBD1,CASSLFFQGASGNTIYF,TGTGCCAGCAGCTTATTTTTTCAGGGGGCCTCTGGAAACACCATATATTTT
TRBJ2-5,TRBV2,.,.,CASSESRRGPQETQYF,TGTGCCAGCAGTGAATCGCGTCGTGGGCCCCAAGAGACCCAGTACTTC
TRBJ1-4,TRBV19,.,TRBD1,CASQGTGEKLFF,TGTGCCAGTCAAGGGACAGGCGAAAAACTGTTTTTT
TRBJ1-2,TRBV28,.,TRBD1,CASSFISPDRAGGYTF,TGTGCCAGCAGTTTTATCTCGCCGGACAGGGCTGGTGGCTACACCTTC
TRBJ2-4,TRBV6-6,.,TRBD1,CASRDRDRNIQYF,TGTGCCAGCAGGGACAGGGATAGAAACATTCAGTACTTC
TRBJ2-7,TRBV6-1,.,.,CASSEGRPRVLLPYEQYF,TGTGCCAGCAGTGAAGGCCGGCCCAGGGTTTTGTTGCCTTACGAGCAGTACTTC
TRBJ1-6,TRBV10-3,once,TRBD1,CAIRSTGVSNSPLHF,TGTGCCATCAGGTCGACAGGGGTCAGTAATTCACCCCTCCACTTT
TRBJ1-1,TRBV7-3,.,.,CASSLIGGIVNTEAFF,TGTGCCAGCAGCTTAATCGGGGGGATTGTGAACACTGAAGCTTTCTTT
TRBJ2-5,TRBV7-2,.,TRBD2,CASSYAGTSAPATQYF,TGTGCCAGCAGCTACGCCGGGACTAGCGCCCCAGCGACCCAGTACTTC
TRBJ2-7,TRBV7-9,.,TRBD1,CASSLTDRVSEQYF,TGTGCCAGCAGCCTAACCGACAGGGTAAGCGAGCAGTACTTC
TRBJ1-5,TRBV2,once,.,CASVPGFNQPQHF,TGTGCCAGCGTTCCGGGGTTCAATCAGCCCCAGCATTTT
TRBJ2-5,TRBV6-5,.,TRBD2,CASSYKRGISETQYF,TGTGCCAGCAGTTACAAGCGGGGGATCTCAGAGACCCAGTACTTC
TRBJ2-5,TRBV30,.,.,CAWSPRETQYF,TGTGCCTGGAGTCCGAGAGAGACCCAGTACTTC
TRBJ2-7,TRBV7-3,once,.,CASSWRDRYVQNNYEQYF,TGTGCCAGCAGCTGGCGGGACAGATATGTTCAAAACAATTACGAGCAGTACTTC
TRBJ2-1,TRBV6-5,.,.,CASSYVAKNNEQFF,TGTGCCAGCAGTTACGTGGCCAAAAACAATGAGCAGTTCTTC
TRBJ2-1,TRBV10-3,.,TRBD1,CAIDSTGSYNEQFF,TGTGCCATCGATTCGACAGGGAGTTACAATGAGCAGTTCTTC
TRBJ2-1,TRBV10-3,.,TRBD2,CAISDRASGRTNEQFF,TGTGCCATCAGTGATCGGGCTAGCGGGAGGACTAATGAGCAGTTCTTC
TRBJ1-2,TRBV5-1,once,TRBD1,CASSSGQEINYGYTF,TGCGCCAGCAGCTCTGGACAGGAGATTAACTATGGCTACACCTTC
TRBJ1-1,TRBV27,.,.,CASSLPGNTEAFF,TGTGCCAGCAGTTTACCAGGGAACACTGAAGCTTTCTTT
TRBJ1-1,TRBV10-1,.,.,CASRRRTERVNTEAFF,TGCGCCAGCAGAAGAAGGACAGAAAGAGTGAACACTGAAGCTTTCTTT
TRBJ2-3,TRBV14,.,TRBD2,CASSQRAGGIDTQYF,TGTGCCAGCAGCCAACGAGCGGGGGGTATAGATACGCAGTATTTT
TRBJ1-2,TRBV5-1,.,.,CASSPGVGGANGYTF,TGCGCCAGCAGCCCCGGTGTGGGGGGTGCAAATGGCTACACCTTC
TRBJ2-2,TRBV27,.,TRBD2,CASSQRGPVTGELFF,TGTGCCAGCAGTCAGCGGGGGCCCGTCACCGGGGAGCTGTTTTTT
TRBJ1-2,TRBV13,few,.,CASSFQGSYGYTF,TGTGCCAGCAGCTTTCAGGGGTCCTATGGCTACACCTTC
TRBJ1-2,TRBV7-9,.,TRBD1,CASKTTGHYGYTF,TGTGCCAGCAAAACGACAGGGCACTATGGCTACACCTTC
TRBJ1-1,TRBV6-4,.,.,CASRAEGGVNTEAFF,TGTGCCAGCAGGGCAGAGGGAGGGGTGAACACTGAAGCTTTCTTT
TRBJ2-2,TRBV27,.,.,CASTNGGQENTGELFF,TGTGCCAGCACCAACGGAGGGCAGGAGAACACCGGGGAGCTGTTTTTT
TRBJ1-1,TRBV4-3,.,TRBD1,CASSPKDRGPNTEAFF,TGCGCCAGCAGCCCCAAAGACAGGGGACCGAACACTGAAGCTTTCTTT
TRBJ2-7,TRBV28,.,TRBD1,CASYRDSHYEQYF,TGTGCCAGTTACCGGGACAGCCACTACGAGCAGTACTTC
TRBJ1-5,TRBV10-3,.,TRBD1,CAISDGQAPSNQPQHF,TGTGCCATCAGTGATGGACAGGCTCCAAGCAATCAGCCCCAGCATTTT
TRBJ1-5,TRBV5-6,.,.,CASSRRAIYSNQPQHF,TGTGCCAGCAGCCGAAGAGCCATTTATAGCAATCAGCCCCAGCATTTT
TRBJ1-5,TRBV2,.,.,CASSFDRNSNQPQHF,TGTGCCAGCAGTTTCGACAGGAATAGCAATCAGCCCCAGCATTTT
TRBJ2-1,TRBV19,.,TRBD2,CASSIGTSGRGTFF,TGTGCCAGTAGTATCGGGACTAGCGGGAGAGGAACCTTCTTC
TRBJ2-1,TRBV5-4,.,TRBD2,CASSRSGGSYNEQFF,TGTGCCAGCAGCCGTAGCGGGGGAAGCTACAATGAGCAGTTCTTC
TRBJ1-6,TRBV5-1,once,.,CASSPRTGNSPLHF,TGCGCCAGCAGCCCCAGGACGGGGAATTCACCCCTCCACTTT
TRBJ1-6,TRBV10-3,once,TRBD1,CATRGQGDNSPLHF,TGTGCCACCCGGGGACAGGGAGACAATTCACCCCTCCACTTT
TRBJ2-5,TRBV6-1,.,.,CASSETGVQETQYF,TGTGCCAGCAGTGAAACGGGGGTTCAAGAGACCCAGTACTTC
TRBJ1-5,TRBV5-6,.,.,CASSLEGGGDQPQHF,TGTGCCAGCAGCTTGGAGGGAGGGGGTGATCAGCCCCAGCATTTT